By proportion, the clone carrying this T cell receptor (beta chain) is medium-sized. Antigen unknown. This beta chain is a stray sequence in a library constructed for alpha chains; its clone size is not meaningful. The sample belongs to a study of spatial heterogeneity in lung cancer. Findings and caveats of the study: Counts of expanded intratumoral alpha and beta TCRs tracked tumor mutation counts.

Trimming took off 1 base at V and 5 bases at J, with 6 bases between the two ends. CDR3 length: 12 residues. CDR1 is MDHEN and CDR2 is SYDVKM in the germline V gene. The time point denotes: sample taken at primary tumor resection. The presence of a unique molecular identifier marked each TCR cDNA molecule. MiXCR, applied by TCRdb to the 5' RACE reads, yields one record per CDR3 protein. The sample holds around 800 distinct CDR3 sequences, 10% seen once. Sequenced material: lung tumor tissue, taken at surgery. The V gene is TRBV28, the J gene TRBJ2-7; no reliable D call. The sequence derives from a male donor with early-stage non-small cell lung cancer. This CDR3 is CASSLSAHEQYF. DNA for the CDR3: TGTGCCAGCAGTTTATCGGCACACGAGCAGTACTTC.